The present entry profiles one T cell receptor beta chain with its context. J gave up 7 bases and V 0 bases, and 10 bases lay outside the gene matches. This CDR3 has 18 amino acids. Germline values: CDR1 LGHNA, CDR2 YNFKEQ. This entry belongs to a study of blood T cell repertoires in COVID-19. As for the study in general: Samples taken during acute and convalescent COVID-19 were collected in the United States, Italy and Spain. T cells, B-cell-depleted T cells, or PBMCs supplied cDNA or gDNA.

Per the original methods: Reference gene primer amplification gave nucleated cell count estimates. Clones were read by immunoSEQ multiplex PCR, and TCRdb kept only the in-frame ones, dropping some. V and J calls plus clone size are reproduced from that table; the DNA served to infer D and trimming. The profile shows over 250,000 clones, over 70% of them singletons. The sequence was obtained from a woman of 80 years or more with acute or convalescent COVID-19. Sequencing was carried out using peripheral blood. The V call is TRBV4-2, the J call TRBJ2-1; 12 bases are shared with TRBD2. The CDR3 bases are TGTGCCAGCAGCCAAGATCAAAGGTCTGGACTAGCGGGGAATGAGCAGTTCTTC. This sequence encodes CASSQDQRSGLAGNEQFF.